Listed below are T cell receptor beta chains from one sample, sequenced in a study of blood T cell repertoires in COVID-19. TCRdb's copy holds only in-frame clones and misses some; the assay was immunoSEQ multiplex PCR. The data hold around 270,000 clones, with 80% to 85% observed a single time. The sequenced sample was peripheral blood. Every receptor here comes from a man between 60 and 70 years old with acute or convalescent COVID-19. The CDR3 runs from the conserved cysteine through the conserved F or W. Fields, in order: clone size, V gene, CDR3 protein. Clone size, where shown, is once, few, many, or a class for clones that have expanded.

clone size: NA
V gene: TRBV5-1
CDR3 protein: CASSFDPGVNSPLHF

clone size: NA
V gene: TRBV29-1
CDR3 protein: CSVDPVGQGDGYTF

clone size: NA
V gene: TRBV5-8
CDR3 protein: CASSPSTGYGKLFF

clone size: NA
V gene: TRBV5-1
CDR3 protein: CASSLEPGGFGYTF

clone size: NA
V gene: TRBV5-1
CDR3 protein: CASSTRLAETYNEQFF

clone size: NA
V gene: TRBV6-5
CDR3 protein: CASSYSYSQETQYF

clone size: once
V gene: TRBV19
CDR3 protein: CASSFTGDQNYEQYF

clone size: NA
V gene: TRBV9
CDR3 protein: CASSDRLATGDTQYF

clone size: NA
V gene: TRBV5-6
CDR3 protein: CASSPGGLFYEQYF

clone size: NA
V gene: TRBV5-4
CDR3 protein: CASSSPRQGSATEAFF

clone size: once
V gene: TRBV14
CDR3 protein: CASSQDQGWETEAFF